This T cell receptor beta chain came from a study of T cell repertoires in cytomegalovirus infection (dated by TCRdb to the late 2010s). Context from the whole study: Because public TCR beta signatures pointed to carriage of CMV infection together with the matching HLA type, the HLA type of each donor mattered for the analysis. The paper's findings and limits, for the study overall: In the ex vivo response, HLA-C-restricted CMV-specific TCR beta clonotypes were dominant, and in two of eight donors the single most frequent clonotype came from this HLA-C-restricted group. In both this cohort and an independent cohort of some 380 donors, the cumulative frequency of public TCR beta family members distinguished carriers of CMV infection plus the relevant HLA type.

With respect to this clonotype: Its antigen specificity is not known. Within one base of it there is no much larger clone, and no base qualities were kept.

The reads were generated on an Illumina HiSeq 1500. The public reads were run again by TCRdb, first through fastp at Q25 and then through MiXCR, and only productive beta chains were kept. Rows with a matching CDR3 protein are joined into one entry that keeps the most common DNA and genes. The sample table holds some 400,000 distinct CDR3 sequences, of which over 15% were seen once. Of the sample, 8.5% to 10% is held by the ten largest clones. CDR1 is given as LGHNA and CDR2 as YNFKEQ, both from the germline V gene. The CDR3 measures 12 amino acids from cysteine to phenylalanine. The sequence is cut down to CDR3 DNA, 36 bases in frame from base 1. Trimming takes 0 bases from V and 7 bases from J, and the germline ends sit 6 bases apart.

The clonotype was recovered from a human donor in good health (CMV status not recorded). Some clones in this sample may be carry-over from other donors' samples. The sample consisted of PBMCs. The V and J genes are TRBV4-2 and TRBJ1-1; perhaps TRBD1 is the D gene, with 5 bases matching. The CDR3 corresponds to CASSQERGEAFF. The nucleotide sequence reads TGTGCCAGCAGCCAAGAAAGGGGTGAAGCTTTCTTT.